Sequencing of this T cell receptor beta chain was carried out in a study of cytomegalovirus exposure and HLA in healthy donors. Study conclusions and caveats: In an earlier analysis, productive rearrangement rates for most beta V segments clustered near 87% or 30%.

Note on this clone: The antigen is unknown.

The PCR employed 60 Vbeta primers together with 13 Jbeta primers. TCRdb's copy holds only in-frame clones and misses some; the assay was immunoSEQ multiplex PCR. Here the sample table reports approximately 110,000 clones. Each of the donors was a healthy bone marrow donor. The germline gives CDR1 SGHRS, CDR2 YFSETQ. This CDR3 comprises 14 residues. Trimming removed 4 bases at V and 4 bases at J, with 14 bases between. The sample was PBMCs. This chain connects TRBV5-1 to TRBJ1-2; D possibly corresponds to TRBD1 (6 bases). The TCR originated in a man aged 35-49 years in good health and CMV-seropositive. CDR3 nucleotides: TGCGCCAGCAGCCAACTGGACAGCCCCTATGGCTACACCTTC. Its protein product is CASSQLDSPYGYTF.